This T cell receptor beta chain was observed in a study of shared clonotypes between healthy human individuals (dated by TCRdb to about 2020). For the study in its entirety: Three men and two women, aged 18 to 49 years, made up the cohort. Different laboratories and diverse techniques were used to prepare libraries and sequence TCR repertoires, to increase sequencing depth and limit assay-specific biases. To estimate repertoire size and how much clonotypes are shared between individuals, the study performed deep sequencing of blood TCR repertoires from roughly five healthy adults. For each donor, CD4 naive and CD4 memory were each run on three plates, CD8 naive on two plates, and CD8 memory on one plate. Leukapheresis yielded between about 0.94 and 8.9 billion PBMCs per donor. Beyond this particular receptor, the publication reports: Compared with non-shared clonotypes, clonotypes shared by all four sorted-subset donors had higher generation probabilities. Rarefaction of sorted-subset datasets indicated incomplete sequencing despite the large sequencing depth. Sampling was restricted to blood, and TCR repertoires in tissue are likely to differ from TCR repertoires in blood. Larger estimated clonotype richness was generally found for naive subsets than for memory subsets. The genetic and exposure-history diversity represented was limited by the small number of donors. Across a handful of donors, approximately 5% of naive CD4, approximately 3.6% of naive CD8, 2% to 2.5% of memory CD4, and about 0.44% of memory CD8 clonotypes were shared. Based on pairwise subsampling, the degree of clonotype sharing among donors was expected to be affected by sequencing depth.

The donors were healthy, HIV-negative adults with no recently reported acute infections or vaccinations. Only Caucasian adults living in Nashville, Tennessee, USA were represented among the donors. CD8 memory samples were composed of magnetically selected CD45RO+ cells combined with CCR7-negative CD45RA+ effector memory (TemRA) cells. Blood was obtained by leukapheresis, after which PBMCs were separated by Ficoll-Histopaque density gradient centrifugation and cryopreserved in liquid nitrogen vapor phase. Analytical flow cytometry was used to check the purity and quantity of each magnetically sorted T cell population. Genomic DNA was isolated from every sorted fraction and measured by UV absorbance on a Nanodrop 2000c. Using the deep immunoSEQ assay, multiplex PCR amplified TCR CDR3 regions from genomic DNA. Extracted genomic DNA from each cell subset was spread evenly across all wells of several immunoSEQ 96-well plates, with each plate serving as a replicate. Each replicate PCR for sorted subsets received about 210 ng genomic DNA, equal to tens of thousands of T cell genomes. Purified libraries were measured with a Qubit 3.0 fluorometer, size-checked on a Bioanalyzer 2100, and measured again with the KAPA Library Quantification kit. Each immunoSEQ 96-well plate was sequenced on its own single-read 150-cycle Illumina NextSeq 550 flow cell. Processing in the source paper ran as follows. The immunoSEQ output contained only junctional sequences without quality scores, so filtering could not match that applied to full-length reads. Sequences were annotated with PyIR, a Python wrapper for IgBLAST v1.9, using IMGT germline references to assign V/J genes and CDR3. Reads were removed for weak V/J assignments (E-value above 1e-6), missing CDR3, stop codons, out-of-frame junctions, or ambiguous translated residues. V3J clonotypes were defined as sequences sharing the same inferred V gene, J gene, and CDR3 amino acid sequence. Percentage overlap between repertoires was computed as shared unique clonotypes divided by the size of the smaller repertoire. Repertoire richness was assessed with RTK rarefaction, the Chao1 estimator, and Recon v2.1 estimates of unobserved clonotypes. For all TCRbeta clonotypes obtained by the gDNA method from four donors, generation probabilities were computed with OLGA. Not all clones reach the TCRdb copy of this immuneACCESS table, which keeps in-frame sequences only. Checked studies attribute under half of the gap to unresolved V genes and leave the rest unexplained. From that table come the V and J calls and clone size; the DNA was used to work out D and trimming. Present in this sample are some 380,000 clones, around 96% of which were seen just once. The ten largest clonotypes hold around 0.32% of the sample.

With regard to this clone: Its antigen is not yet known. Within one base of it there is no much larger clone, and no base qualities were kept.

The source material was memory CD8+ T cells sorted from blood. Explained via the paper, the cell subset or site label denotes: CD45RO+ cells pooled with CCR7-negative TemRA cells. The receptor was derived from a young man in good health.

The DNA sequence reads TGTGCCATCAGCGGGATTAGGAACAGGGGAGAGACCCAGTACTTC. Its amino acids are CAISGIRNRGETQYF. The sequence joins TRBV10-3 to TRBJ2-5; the junction holds 7 bases that match TRBD1. From the cysteine up to the phenylalanine, the CDR3 has a length of 15 residues. Here the CDR3 DNA is all that survives: 45 bases in frame from base 1. V lost 6 bases and J lost 4 bases, and the count of bases not matched to a germline gene is 11. From a lookup of the germline V gene, CDR1 and CDR2 are ENHRY and SYGVKD.